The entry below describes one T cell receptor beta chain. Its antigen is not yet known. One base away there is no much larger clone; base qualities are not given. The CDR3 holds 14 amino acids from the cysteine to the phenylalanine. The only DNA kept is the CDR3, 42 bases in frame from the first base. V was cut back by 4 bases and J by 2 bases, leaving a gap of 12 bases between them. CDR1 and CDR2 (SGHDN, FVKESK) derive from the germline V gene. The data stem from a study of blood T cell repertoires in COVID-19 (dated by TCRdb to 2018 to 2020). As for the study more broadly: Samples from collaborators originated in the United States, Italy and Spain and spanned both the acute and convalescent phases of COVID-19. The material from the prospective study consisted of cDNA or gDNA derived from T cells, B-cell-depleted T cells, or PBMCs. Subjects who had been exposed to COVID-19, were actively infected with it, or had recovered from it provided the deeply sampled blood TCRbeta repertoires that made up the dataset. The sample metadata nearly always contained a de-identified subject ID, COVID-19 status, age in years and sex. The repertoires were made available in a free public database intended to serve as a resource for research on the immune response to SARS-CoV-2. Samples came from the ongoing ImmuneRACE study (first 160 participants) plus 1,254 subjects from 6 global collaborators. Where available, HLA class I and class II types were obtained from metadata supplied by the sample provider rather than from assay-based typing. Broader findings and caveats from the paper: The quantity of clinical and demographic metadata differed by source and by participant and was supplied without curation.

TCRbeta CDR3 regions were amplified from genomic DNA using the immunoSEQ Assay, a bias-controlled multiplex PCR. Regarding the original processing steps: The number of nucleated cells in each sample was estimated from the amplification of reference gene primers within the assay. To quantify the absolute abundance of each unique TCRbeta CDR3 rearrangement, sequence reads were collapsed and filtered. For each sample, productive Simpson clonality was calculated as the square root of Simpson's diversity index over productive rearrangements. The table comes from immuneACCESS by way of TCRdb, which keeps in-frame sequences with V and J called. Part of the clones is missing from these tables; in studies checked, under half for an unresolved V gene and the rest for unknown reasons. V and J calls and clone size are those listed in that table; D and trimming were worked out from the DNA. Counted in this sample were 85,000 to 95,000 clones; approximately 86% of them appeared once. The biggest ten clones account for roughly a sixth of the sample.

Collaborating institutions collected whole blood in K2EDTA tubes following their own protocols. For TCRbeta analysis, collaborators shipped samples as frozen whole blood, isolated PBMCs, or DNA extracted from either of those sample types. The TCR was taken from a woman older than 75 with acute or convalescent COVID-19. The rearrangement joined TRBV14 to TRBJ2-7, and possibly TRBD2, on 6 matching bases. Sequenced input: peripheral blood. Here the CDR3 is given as CASSPAGIPYEQYF. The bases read TGTGCCAGCAGCCCGGCGGGGATCCCCTACGAGCAGTACTTC.